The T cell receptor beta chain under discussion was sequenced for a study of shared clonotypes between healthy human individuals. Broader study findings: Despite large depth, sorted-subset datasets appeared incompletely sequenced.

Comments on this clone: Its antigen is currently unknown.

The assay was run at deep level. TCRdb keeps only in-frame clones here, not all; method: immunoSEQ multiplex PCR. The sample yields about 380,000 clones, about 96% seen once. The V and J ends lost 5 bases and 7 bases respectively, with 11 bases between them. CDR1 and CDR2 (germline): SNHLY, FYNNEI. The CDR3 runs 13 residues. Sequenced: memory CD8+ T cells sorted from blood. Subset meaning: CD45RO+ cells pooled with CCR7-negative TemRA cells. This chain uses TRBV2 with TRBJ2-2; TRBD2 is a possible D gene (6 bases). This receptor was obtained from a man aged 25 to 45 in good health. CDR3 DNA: TGTGCCAGCAGTCGGCTAGCGATCGGGGAGCTGTTTTTT. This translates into CASSRLAIGELFF.